Reported below is one T cell receptor beta chain. Its antigen is currently not known. The sample holds no much larger clone one base away, and base qualities are not on file. The Qiagen DNeasy Kit was used to extract genomic DNA from the sorted cells. Deep sequencing of the TCR beta chain was done on the immunoSEQ platform. The original pipeline was this. The immunoSEQ Analyzer software was used to analyze the repertoire data. The table comes from immuneACCESS by way of TCRdb, which keeps in-frame sequences with V and J called. Part of the clones is missing from these tables; in studies checked, under half for an unresolved V gene and the rest for unknown reasons. The V and J calls and clone size come from that table; D and trimming were worked out from the DNA. The sample contains roughly 22,000 clones, over 75% of them found a single time. The top ten clonotypes cover about 24% of the sample. The data derive from a study of EBV T-cell therapy then PD-1 blockade in nasopharyngeal carcinoma (dated by TCRdb to the early 2020s).

At the junction V is shortened by 3 bases and J by 2 bases; bases outside the gene matches: 3. The CDR3 runs 14 amino acids, cysteine and phenylalanine included. The retained sequence is limited to the CDR3, 42 bases, with the frame set at the first base. Via the germline V gene (reference sequence), CDR1 is LNHNV and CDR2 YYDKDF. The label giving this sample's treatment or condition can be read as: AdE1-LMPpoly-expanded autologous EBV-specific T-cell therapy followed by anti-PD-1 nivolumab. This TCR came from a man aged 40-50 years with nasopharyngeal carcinoma. The sample here was CD8+ T cells from blood, taken at day -245 from a patient whose treatment included autologous EBV-specific T cells and nivolumab. This sequence uses TRBV15 and TRBJ1-2; 7 bases in the junction line up with TRBD1. Here the CDR3 is given as CATSRRDRNYGYTF. The nucleotide sequence reads as follows: TGTGCCACCAGCAGGCGGGACAGAAACTATGGCTACACCTTC.